This TCR beta chain came from a study of cytomegalovirus exposure and HLA in healthy donors. About the research overall: Previous work identified 90 million to 130 million unique TCR beta sequences from 150 million to 200 million T cells. Approximately 83 million unique TCRs from HLA-typed donors were held in an early data release.

The PCR ran on 60 Vbeta and 13 Jbeta primers. Authors' methods: Counted up in a later analysis, unique TCR beta chains came to about 80 million, with around 11 million shared. Sequencing used immunoSEQ multiplex PCR; TCRdb keeps in-frame clones, though not all of them. The DNA gave D and trimming, while V, J and clone size come from that table. The table includes around 150,000 clones, 55% to 80% detected once. The germline V gene encodes CDR1 LNHDA and CDR2 SQIVND (reference sequence). V was pared by 4 bases and J by 0 bases, with 16 bases between. There are 16 residues in the CDR3. The sequence derives from a human donor in good health. The specimen sequenced was PBMCs. The chain carries TRBV19 and TRBJ2-7, with a possible D match to TRBD1 (6 bases). This CDR3 reads CASSKKAGQFSYEQYF. Written as DNA, the CDR3 is TGTGCCAGTAGTAAAAAAGCCGGACAGTTCTCCTACGAGCAGTACTTC. Full variable domain (remainder filled in from reference TRBV19 and TRBJ2-7): DGGITQSPKYLFRKEGQNVTLSCEQNLNHDAMYWYRQDPGQGLRLIYYSQIVNDFQKGDIAEGYSVSREKKESFPLTVTSAQKNPTAFYLCASSKKAGQFSYEQYFGPGTRLTVT.